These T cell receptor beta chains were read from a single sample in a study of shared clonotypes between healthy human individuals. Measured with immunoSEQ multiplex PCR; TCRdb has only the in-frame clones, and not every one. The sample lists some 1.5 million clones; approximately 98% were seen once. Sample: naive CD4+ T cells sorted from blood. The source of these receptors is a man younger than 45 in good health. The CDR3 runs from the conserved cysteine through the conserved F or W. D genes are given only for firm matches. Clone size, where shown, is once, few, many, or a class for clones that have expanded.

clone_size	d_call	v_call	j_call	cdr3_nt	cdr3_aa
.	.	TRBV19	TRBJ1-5	TGTGCCAGTAGTCCCCGGGACTCCAGGCTATATCAGCCCCAGCATTTT	CASSPRDSRLYQPQHF
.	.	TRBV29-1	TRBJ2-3	TGCAGCGCCCAGGTCGTGGGGGATACGCAGTATTTT	CSAQVVGDTQYF
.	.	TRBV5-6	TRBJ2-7	TGTGCCAGCAGCTTGAGAGTGAGCGACGAGCAGTACTTC	CASSLRVSDEQYF
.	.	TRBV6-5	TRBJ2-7	TGTGCCAGCAGTTACTCGCCAGGGGCCTACGAGCAGTACTTC	CASSYSPGAYEQYF
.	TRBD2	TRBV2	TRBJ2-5	TGTGCCAGCATGAGTGGGAGGGTAGAGACCCAGTACTTC	CASMSGRVETQYF
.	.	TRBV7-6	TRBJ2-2	TGTGCCAGCAGCTTAGGGTCGGGAGTAACCGGGGAGCTGTTTTTT	CASSLGSGVTGELFF
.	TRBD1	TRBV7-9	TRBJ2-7	TGTGCCAGCAGCTTAGCGGGGACAGGTGGGGAGCAGTACTTC	CASSLAGTGGEQYF
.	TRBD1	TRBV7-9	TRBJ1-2	TGTGCCAGCAGCAGCTCCGGGACAGGGGCGTATGGCTACACCTTC	CASSSSGTGAYGYTF
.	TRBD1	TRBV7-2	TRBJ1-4	TGTGCCAGCAGCTCGACAGGGACCCTGGGAGAAAAACTGTTTTTT	CASSSTGTLGEKLFF
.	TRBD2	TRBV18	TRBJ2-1	TGTGCCAGCTCACCACTAGCGGGAGATTTAAATGAGCAGTTCTTC	CASSPLAGDLNEQFF
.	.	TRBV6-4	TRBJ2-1	TGTGCCAGTTCGGCGAGGGGTAAGTTATACAATGAGCAGTTCTTC	CASSARGKLYNEQFF
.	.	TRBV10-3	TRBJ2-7	TGTGCCATCAGTGATTGGGCCGGCGAGCAGTACTTC	CAISDWAGEQYF
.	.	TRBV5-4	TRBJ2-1	TGTGCCAGCAGCTCCCGGCAGGGAGCGGTTGAGCAGTTCTTC	CASSSRQGAVEQFF
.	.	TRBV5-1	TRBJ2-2	TGCGCCAGCACCACCCTACCCAGCAGAACGACGAACACCGGGGAGCTGTTTTTT	CASTTLPSRTTNTGELFF
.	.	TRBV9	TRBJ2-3	TGTGCCAGCAGCCGTACTGGGGGGCTTAGCACAGATACGCAGTATTTT	CASSRTGGLSTDTQYF
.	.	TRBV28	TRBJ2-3	TGTGCCAGCAGACTTGGACTTAGAGGGGACACAGATACGCAGTATTTT	CASRLGLRGDTDTQYF
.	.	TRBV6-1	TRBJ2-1	TGTGCCAGCAGTGAAATTACGACCCCGGGCGAGCAGTTCTTC	CASSEITTPGEQFF
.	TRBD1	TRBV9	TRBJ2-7	TGTGCCAGCAGCCCTCGACAGGGGTCCGACGAGCAGTACTTC	CASSPRQGSDEQYF
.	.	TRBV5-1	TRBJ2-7	TGCGCCAGCAGCCCGTTGACTAGTTCCTACGAGCAGTACTTC	CASSPLTSSYEQYF
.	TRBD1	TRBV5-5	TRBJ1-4	TGTGCCAGCAGTTTAACAGGGGTAATTGAAAAACTGTTTTTT	CASSLTGVIEKLFF
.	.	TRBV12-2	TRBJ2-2	TGTGCAAGTCGCTTTTCAGCATCTAGAGCGGGAGGGCCCTCATCCTTTAACACCGGGGAGCTGTTTTTT	CASRFSASRAGGPSSFNTGELFF
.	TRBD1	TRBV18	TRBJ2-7	TGTGCCAGCTCACCGCTGGTACAGGGGTACGAGCAGTACTTC	CASSPLVQGYEQYF
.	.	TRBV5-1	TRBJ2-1	TGCGCCAGCAGCCCGACAGGCATGGGTTACAATGAGCAGTTCTTC	CASSPTGMGYNEQFF
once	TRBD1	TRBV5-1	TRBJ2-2	TGCGCCAGCAGCTCCACGGGACAGCTTACCGGGGAGCTGTTTTTT	CASSSTGQLTGELFF
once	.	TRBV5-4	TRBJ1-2	TGTGCCAGCAGTGGGACAACGAACTATGGCTACACCTTC	CASSGTTNYGYTF
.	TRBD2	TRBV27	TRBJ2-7	TGTGCCAGCAGCTCCTTTGGTCTAGCGGGAGATTACGAGCAGTACTTC	CASSSFGLAGDYEQYF
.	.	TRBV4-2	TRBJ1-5	TGTGCCAGCAGCCAAGCAGGTATAGGAGATGTTAGCAATCAGCCCCAGCATTTT	CASSQAGIGDVSNQPQHF
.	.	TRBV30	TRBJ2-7	TGTGCCTGGAGTGTACAACTTTACGAGCAGTACTTC	CAWSVQLYEQYF
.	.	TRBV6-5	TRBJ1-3	TGTGCCAGCAGTTACTTTACCAGGCCCTCGGGAAACACCATATATTTT	CASSYFTRPSGNTIYF
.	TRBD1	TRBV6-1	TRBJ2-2	TGTGCCAGCAGTCCGACAGGGGGCACCGGGGAGCTGTTTTTT	CASSPTGGTGELFF
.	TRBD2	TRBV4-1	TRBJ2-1	TGCGCCAGCAGCCAAGACTCTAGCGGGAGAGGGGATGAGCAGTTCTTC	CASSQDSSGRGDEQFF
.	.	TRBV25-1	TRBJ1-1	TGTGCCAGCAGTGAAGCGGGACGGATGAACACTGAAGCTTTCTTT	CASSEAGRMNTEAFF
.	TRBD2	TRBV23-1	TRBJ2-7	TGCGCCAGCAGTCAAGGGAATCGGGAGGTCCCCTACGAGCAGTACTTC	CASSQGNREVPYEQYF
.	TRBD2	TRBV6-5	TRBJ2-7	TGTGCCAGCAGTCGTAGCGGGAGTAAAGGCGAGCAGTACTTC	CASSRSGSKGEQYF
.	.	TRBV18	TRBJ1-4	TGTGCCAGCTCACCACCAGGAGGTACTGAAAAACTGTTTTTT	CASSPPGGTEKLFF
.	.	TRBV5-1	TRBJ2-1	TGCGCCAGCAGCGATCCCGGCTCCTACAATGAGCAGTTCTTC	CASSDPGSYNEQFF
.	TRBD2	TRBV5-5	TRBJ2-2	TGTGCCAGCAGCGGACTAGCGGGAGAGGTCACCGGGGAGCTGTTTTTT	CASSGLAGEVTGELFF
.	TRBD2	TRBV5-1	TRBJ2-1	TGCGCCAGCAGCTTGGGCGGGAGTTACAATGAGCAGTTCTTC	CASSLGGSYNEQFF
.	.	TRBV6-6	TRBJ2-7	TGTGCCAGCAGCCCGAGCGCCCGATCCTACGAGCAGTACTTC	CASSPSARSYEQYF
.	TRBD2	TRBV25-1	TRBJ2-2	TGTGCCAGCAGTGTAGCGGGCGCCACCGGGGAGCTGTTTTTT	CASSVAGATGELFF
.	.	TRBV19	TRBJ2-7	TGTGCCAGTAGTATTGCGGGGCGAGACTACGAGCAGTACTTC	CASSIAGRDYEQYF
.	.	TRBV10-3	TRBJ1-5	TGTGCCACCGGAAGGACTGAAAATCAGCCCCAGCATTTT	CATGRTENQPQHF
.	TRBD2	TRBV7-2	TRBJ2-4	TGTGCCAGCAGCTTGGGACTAGCGGCAGCCAAAAACATTCAGTACTTC	CASSLGLAAAKNIQYF
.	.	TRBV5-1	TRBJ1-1	TGCGCCAGCAGCCCCGACGGGAACACTGAAGCTTTCTTT	CASSPDGNTEAFF
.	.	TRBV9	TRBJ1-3	TGTGCCAGCAGCGCTCAGGTCTCTGGAAACACCATATATTTT	CASSAQVSGNTIYF
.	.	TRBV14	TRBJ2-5	TGTGCCAGCAGCCCGCTAGCCCAAGAAGGAGAGACCCAGTACTTC	CASSPLAQEGETQYF
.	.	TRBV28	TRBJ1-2	TGTGCCAGCAGTTGGACATCTAACTATGGCTACACCTTC	CASSWTSNYGYTF
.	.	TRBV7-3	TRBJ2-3	TGTGCCAGCAGCTCACAATTAGCCGATACGCAGTATTTT	CASSSQLADTQYF
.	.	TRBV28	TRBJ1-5	TGTGCCAGCAGACCCCAAATTCTGCCCCAGCATTTT	CASRPQILPQHF
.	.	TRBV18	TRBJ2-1	TGTGCCAGCTCAGTAAGCGGGTCGGGCGAGCAGTTCTTC	CASSVSGSGEQFF
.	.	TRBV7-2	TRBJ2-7	TGTGCCAGCAGCCCCGGGCAAGTGGGGACCTACGAGCAGTACTTC	CASSPGQVGTYEQYF
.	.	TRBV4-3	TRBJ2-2	TGCGCCAGCAGCCAAGATTGGAGGACCGGGGAGCTGTTTTTT	CASSQDWRTGELFF
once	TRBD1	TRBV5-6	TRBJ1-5	TGTGCCAGCAGCTTGGCCGGGACAGGGTGGAATCAGCCCCAGCATTTT	CASSLAGTGWNQPQHF
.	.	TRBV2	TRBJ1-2	TGTGCCAGCAGGGAGAGGCTCCCTAACTATGGCTACACCTTC	CASRERLPNYGYTF
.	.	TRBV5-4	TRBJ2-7	TGTGCCAGCAGCTTAACAGGATCCTTCTCCTACGAGCAGTACTTC	CASSLTGSFSYEQYF
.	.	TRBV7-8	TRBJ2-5	TGTGCCAGCAGCTTCAGAAGTAGTCGAGAGACCCAGTACTTC	CASSFRSSRETQYF
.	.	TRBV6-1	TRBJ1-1	TGTGCCAGCACCCACTCAGGGTTAGAAGCTTTCTTT	CASTHSGLEAFF
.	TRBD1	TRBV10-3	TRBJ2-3	TGTGCCATCAGTGGGAACCGGGACAGCTACACAGATACGCAGTATTTT	CAISGNRDSYTDTQYF
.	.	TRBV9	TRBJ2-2	TGTGCCAGCGGCGAGCGGAATCGGGTCGGGGAGCTGTTTTTT	CASGERNRVGELFF